This T cell receptor (beta chain) was recovered during a study of shared clonotypes between healthy human individuals. This table comes from immunoSEQ multiplex PCR, and its TCRdb copy is limited to in-frame clones, with some not included. The data hold about 2.3 million clones, with around 90% observed a single time. The length of the CDR3 is 12 residues. Germline assignment: CDR1 SGHRS and CDR2 YFSETQ. V lost 3 bases and J lost 8; bases outside the gene matches: 3. Material for sequencing was naive CD4+ T cells from PBMCs. Subset reported: CD45RA+ positively selected. The clonotype comes from a man younger than 35 in good health. Some clones in this sample may be carry-over from other donors' samples. V and J are TRBV5-1 and TRBJ1-1, with TRBD1 matching over 8 bases. The CDR3, as DNA: TGCGCCAGCAGCTGGGACAGGACCGAAGCTTTCTTT. This sequence encodes CASSWDRTEAFF. Together with reference TRBV5-1 and TRBJ1-1, the CDR3 gives the full variable domain: KAGVTQTPRYLIKTRGQQVTLSCSPISGHRSVSWYQQTPGQGLQFLFEYFSETQRNKGNFPGRFSGRQFSNSRSEMNVSTLELGDSALYLCASSWDRTEAFFGQGTRLTVV.